The 23 T cell receptor beta chains below come from one sample, sequenced in a study of cytomegalovirus exposure and HLA in healthy donors. The PCR had 60 Vbeta and 13 Jbeta primers. Measured with immunoSEQ multiplex PCR; TCRdb has only the in-frame clones, and not every one. This sample has some 99,000 clones, with roughly two thirds found just once. Sequenced material: PBMCs. The origin of the receptors is a middle-aged man in good health and CMV-seronegative.

DNA of the CDR3: TGTGCCAGCAGTTTATGGGGGGGCTGGAACACTGAAGCTTTCTTT. It codes for CASSLWGGWNTEAFF. The V and J genes are TRBV27 and TRBJ1-1, with a weak D call TRBD1 (6 bases). Germline assignment: CDR1 MNHEY and CDR2 SMNVEV (reference sequence). CDR3 length: 15 amino acids. V was cut by 1 base and J by 1 base, with 10 bases left in between.

This rearrangement joins TRBV5-1 to TRBJ2-3; 7 nucleotides line up with TRBD2. The length of the CDR3 is 16 residues. V lost 0 bases, J lost 4 bases, and 8 bases stayed unmatched. CDR1 and CDR2 from the germline V gene are SGHRS and YFSETQ. DNA for the CDR3: TGCGCCAGCAGCTTGGCCCAGGATAGCGGGTCAGATACGCAGTATTTT. Its protein is CASSLAQDSGSDTQYF.

J is TRBJ1-2 and V is TRBV6-1; D perhaps matches TRBD1 (5 bases). The CDR3 is 12 residues long. Germline V gene sequence: CDR1 MNHNS, CDR2 SASEGT. Trimming stripped 7 bases from V and 7 bases from J, with 13 bases between. CDR3 sequence: CASTERGLGYTF. The CDR3 DNA sequence: TGTGCCAGCACCGAACGGGGACTTGGCTACACCTTC.

The genes are TRBV15 and TRBJ2-3; 11 nucleotides align to TRBD2. J was trimmed by 2 bases and V by 1 base; bases with no gene match: 8. The length of the CDR3 is 18 residues. In germline, CDR1 is LNHNV, CDR2 YYDKDF (reference sequence). The CDR3 reads CATSRAGELAGDTDTQYF. CDR3 bases: TGTGCCACCAGCAGAGCGGGAGAACTAGCGGGGGACACAGATACGCAGTATTTT.

This rearrangement joins TRBV10-3 to TRBJ2-5; 9 nucleotides match TRBD2. Looked up from germline, CDR1 is ENHRY and CDR2 is SYGVKD. V gave up 4 bases and J gave up 5 bases; unmatched junction bases: 2. This CDR3 region has 13 residues. This chain's CDR3 is CAISGTSAETQYF. The CDR3, as DNA: TGTGCCATCAGTGGGACTAGCGCGGAGACCCAGTACTTC.

This clone was observed once. The V call is TRBV27, the J call TRBJ2-7; D call uncertain. Germline V gene data show CDR1 as MNHEY and CDR2 as SMNVEV (reference sequence). The CDR3 loop spans 13 amino acids. Trimming cost V 6 bases and J 6 bases, with 15 bases left between them. In DNA, the CDR3 is TGTGCCAGCAGACTTGTGCTTACGGGCGAGCAGTACTTC. Protein product: CASRLVLTGEQYF.

The chain links TRBV7-9 to TRBJ2-5; TRBD2 matches at 7 bases. CDR3 length: 15 amino acids. Trimming at V came to 3 bases and at J to 0 bases, leaving 4 bases not matched to a gene. CDR1 is SEHNR, CDR2 FQNEAQ, per germline (reference sequence). The CDR3 bases are TGTGCCAGCAGCTTTCGGGGGGACTACCAAGAGACCCAGTACTTC. As protein: CASSFRGDYQETQYF.

The chain's CDR3 is CASSLSATGGKGAFF. CDR3 nucleotides: TGTGCCAGCAGTTTATCCGCGACAGGGGGCAAGGGGGCTTTCTTT. V is TRBV28 and J is TRBJ1-1; 10 positions agree with TRBD1. V shed 1 base, J shed 11 bases, and the junction held 10 bases outside the gene matches. The length of the CDR3 is 15 residues. CDR1 is MDHEN, CDR2 SYDVKM, per germline.

The chain joins TRBV7-8 to TRBJ1-6, with 7 bases identical to TRBD1. This CDR3 spans 14 amino acids. With 5 bases clipped from V and 8 bases from J, the junction kept 6 bases outside the gene matches. Germline values: CDR1 SGHVS, CDR2 FQNEAQ. CDR3 nucleotide sequence: TGTGCCAGCAGCCAAACTGACAGGGATTCACCCCTCCACTTT. Encoded protein: CASSQTDRDSPLHF.

This clone turned up a few times. V and J are TRBV4-3 and TRBJ1-1; weak D call: TRBD1 (5 bases). The CDR3 is made up of 15 amino acids. The germline CDR1 and CDR2 sequences are LGHNA and YSLEER. Deletions cut 0 bases from V and 1 base from J, with 9 bases between. CDR3: CASSQDRGSNTEAFF. CDR3 sequence (DNA): TGCGCCAGCAGCCAAGATCGGGGGTCGAACACTGAAGCTTTCTTT.

The chain has TRBV4-1 and TRBJ1-1; D remains unclear. The V end was cut by 2 bases, the J end by 4 bases, with 11 bases between. Germline loops: CDR1 MGHRA, CDR2 YSYEKL. This CDR3 spans 14 amino acids. The CDR3 DNA sequence: TGCGCCAGCAGCCAACACGGAGCCGGCACTGAAGCTTTCTTT. The encoded protein is CASSQHGAGTEAFF.

The chain combines TRBV19 with TRBJ2-7; tentative D call: TRBD1 (6 bases). This CDR3 has 16 residues. Germline V gene data show CDR1 as LNHDA and CDR2 as SQIVND (reference sequence). V lost 6 bases and J lost 1, with 19 bases in between. CDR3 nucleotide sequence: TGTGCCAGTAGCTCAGAGAGGGGGAGTAGGTCCTACGAGCAGTACTTC. Amino acids: CASSSERGSRSYEQYF.

The chain is built from TRBV5-4 and TRBJ2-5; 10 nucleotides align to TRBD1. The closer fit of TRBJ2-7 to the DNA end suggests the J call may be wrong. The germline gives CDR1 SGHNT, CDR2 YYREEE (reference sequence). The CDR3 has 14 amino acids. Here the CDR3 DNA reads TGTGCCAGCAGCTGGGGACAGGGGAACTACGAGCAGTACTTC. Translated, it gives CASSWGQGNYEQYF.

V and J are TRBV2 and TRBJ2-5, with no clear D. The V end lost 6 bases, the J end lost 1 base, and 12 bases lay between the germline ends. In germline, CDR1 is SNHLY, CDR2 FYNNEI. This CDR3 comprises 14 residues. CDR3 coding DNA: TGTGCCAGCAGCGCTAGTGGGTCCCAAGAGACCCAGTACTTC. Translation gives CASSASGSQETQYF.

The V gene is TRBV9, the J gene TRBJ2-7, with a tentative D call TRBD1 (7 bases). V lost 2 bases, J lost 6 bases, and 12 bases lay in between. This CDR3 has 13 amino acids. Looked up from germline, CDR1 is SGDLS and CDR2 is YYNGEE. The CDR3 region has the DNA TGTGCCAGCAGCGTTTCAGGGGGGTCCGAGCAGTACTTC. Its translation is CASSVSGGSEQYF.

The rearrangement links TRBV4-1 to TRBJ2-1; tentative D call: TRBD1 (6 bases). Germline loops: CDR1 MGHRA, CDR2 YSYEKL. V lost 4 bases and J 8 bases, leaving 24 bases between the germline ends. CDR3 size: 17 residues. The CDR3 here is CASSPSGAPRRIDEQFF. CDR3 nucleotide sequence: TGCGCCAGCAGCCCATCAGGGGCTCCGAGACGTATAGATGAGCAGTTCTTC.

This clone was counted a few times. The junction differs from germline at one of its ends, possibly a read error. The chain couples TRBV7-2 to TRBJ2-7; D is possibly TRBD1 (7 bases). Looked up from germline, CDR1 is SGHTA and CDR2 is FQGNSA. The CDR3 runs 12 residues. This CDR3 is CASSSRQGGKDF. Here the CDR3 DNA reads TGTGCCAGCAGCTCGCGACAGGGCGGGAAGGACTTC.

The chain links TRBV6-4 to TRBJ2-3, with 11 bases lining up with TRBD2. The CDR3 sequence is 16 residues long. Germline CDR1 reads MRHNA; CDR2 reads SNTAGT. Germline trimming cut 2 bases from V and 4 bases from J; bases unmatched to any gene: 5. The CDR3 spells CASSDQTSGEADTQYF. The CDR3 coding sequence is TGTGCCAGCAGTGACCAGACTAGCGGGGAGGCAGATACGCAGTATTTT.

The chain recombines TRBV4-3 with TRBJ2-3, with D tentatively TRBD2 (6 bases). This CDR3 region has 15 residues. Germline CDR1 and CDR2: LGHNA and YSLEER. V was pared by 0 bases and J by 2 bases, with 9 bases between. DNA of the CDR3: TGCGCCAGCAGCCAAGAAGCGGGTTTCACAGATACGCAGTATTTT. Protein product: CASSQEAGFTDTQYF.

The gene calls are TRBV4-2 and TRBJ2-3, with 15 nucleotides matching TRBD2. This CDR3 contains 18 residues. Trimming at V came to 3 bases and at J to 1 base, leaving 5 bases not matched to a gene. CDR1 is LGHNA, CDR2 YNFKEQ, per germline. CDR3 nucleotides: TGTGCCAGCAGCCAGGCCTGGACTAGCGGGGGGGGCACAGATACGCAGTATTTT. It specifies CASSQAWTSGGGTDTQYF.

The chain uses TRBV5-1 and TRBJ2-5; possibly TRBD2 for D (6 bases). V was cut by 0 bases and J by 5 bases, with 14 bases left in between. Germline values: CDR1 SGHRS, CDR2 YFSETQ. This CDR3 spans 15 amino acids. Written as DNA, the CDR3 is TGCGCCAGCAGCTTGGTCTCTGGCGGGGTGGAGACCCAGTACTTC. It specifies CASSLVSGGVETQYF.

The rearrangement links TRBV9 to TRBJ1-6, with 7 bases that match TRBD1. V was pared by 6 bases and J by 5 bases, with 2 bases of the junction left unmatched. The CDR3 extends over 13 amino acids. The germline V gene encodes CDR1 SGDLS and CDR2 YYNGEE. The CDR3 spells CASKGTDNSPLHF. The CDR3 DNA reads TGTGCCAGCAAGGGGACAGATAATTCACCCCTCCACTTT.

In this sample, this clone turned up a few times. This sequence joins TRBV5-1 and TRBJ1-6, with 10 bases aligning to TRBD1. CDR3 length: 16 amino acids. The ends lost 3 bases at V and 4 bases at J; junction bases unmatched: 4. The germline V gene has CDR1 SGHRS and CDR2 YFSETQ. The CDR3 reads CASSSWDRGYNSPLHF. The CDR3 DNA reads as TGCGCCAGCAGCTCCTGGGACAGGGGTTATAATTCACCCCTCCACTTT.